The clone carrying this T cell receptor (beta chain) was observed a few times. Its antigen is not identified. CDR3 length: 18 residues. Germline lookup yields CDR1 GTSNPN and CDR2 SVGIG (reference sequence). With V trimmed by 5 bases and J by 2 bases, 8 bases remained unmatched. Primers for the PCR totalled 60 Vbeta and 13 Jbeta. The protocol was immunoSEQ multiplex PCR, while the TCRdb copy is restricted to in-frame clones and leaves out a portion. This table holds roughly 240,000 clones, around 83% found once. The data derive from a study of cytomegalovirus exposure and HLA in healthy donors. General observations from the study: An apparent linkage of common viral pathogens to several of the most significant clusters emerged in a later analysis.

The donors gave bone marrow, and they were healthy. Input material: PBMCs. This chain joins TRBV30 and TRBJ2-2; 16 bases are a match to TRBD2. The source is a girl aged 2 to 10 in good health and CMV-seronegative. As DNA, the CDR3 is TGTGCCTGGCCCGGGACTAGCGGGGGGGCTTCCAACACCGGGGAGCTGTTTTTT. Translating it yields CAWPGTSGGASNTGELFF. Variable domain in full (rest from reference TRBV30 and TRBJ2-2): SQTIHQWPATLVQPVGSPLSLECTVEGTSNPNLYWYRQAAGRGLQLLFYSVGIGQISSEVPQNLSASRPQDRQFILSSKKLLLSDSGFYLCAWPGTSGGASNTGELFFGEGSRLTVL.